This T cell receptor (beta chain) was profiled in a study of blood T cell repertoires in COVID-19. The overall study: The origin of the acute and convalescent COVID-19 samples was the United States, Italy and Spain. The analysed material was cDNA or gDNA that came from T cells, B-cell-depleted T cells, or PBMCs.

Original processing methods: Amplification with reference gene primers provided the estimates of nucleated cell counts. The assay was immunoSEQ multiplex PCR, and TCRdb's table has in-frame clones only and misses some. The DNA gave D and trimming, while V, J and clone size come from that table. The repertoire holds about 66,000 clones, with 91% as singletons. This clonotype was sampled from a human donor in a cohort sampled during active COVID-19. Material for sequencing was peripheral blood.

In DNA, the CDR3 is TGTGCCAGCAGCTTGGGGCAGCCTAGCTATGGCTACACCTTC. It is translated as CASSLGQPSYGYTF. This sequence joins TRBV7-9 and TRBJ1-2; tentative D call: TRBD1 (5 bases). Germline CDR1 and CDR2: SEHNR and FQNEAQ (reference sequence). The germline V and J ends were trimmed by 3 bases and 4 bases, with 12 bases remaining between them. This CDR3 is built from 14 residues.